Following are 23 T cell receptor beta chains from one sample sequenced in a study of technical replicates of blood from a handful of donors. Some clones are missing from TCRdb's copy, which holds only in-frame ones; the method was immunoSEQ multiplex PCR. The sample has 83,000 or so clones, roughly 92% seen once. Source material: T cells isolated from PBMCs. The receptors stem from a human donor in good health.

The CDR3 region is CASNSRDSFEQFF. CDR3 in DNA: TGTGCCAGCAATTCAAGGGACAGCTTTGAGCAGTTCTTC. The chain recombines TRBV2 with TRBJ2-1; 7 bases are a match to TRBD1. After removal of 7 bases from V and 9 bases from J, the junction contained 9 bases not matched to a gene. Germline CDR1 reads SNHLY; CDR2 reads FYNNEI. This CDR3 has 13 residues.

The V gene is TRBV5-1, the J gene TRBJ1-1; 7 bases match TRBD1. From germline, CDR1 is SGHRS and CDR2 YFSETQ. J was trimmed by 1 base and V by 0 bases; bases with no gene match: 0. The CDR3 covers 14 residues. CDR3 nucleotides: TGCGCCAGCAGCTTGGGGACAGGGAACACTGAAGCTTTCTTT. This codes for CASSLGTGNTEAFF. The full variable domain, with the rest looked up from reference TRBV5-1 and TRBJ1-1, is KAGVTQTPRYLIKTRGQQVTLSCSPISGHRSVSWYQQTPGQGLQFLFEYFSETQRNKGNFPGRFSGRQFSNSRSEMNVSTLELGDSALYLCASSLGTGNTEAFFGQGTRLTVV.

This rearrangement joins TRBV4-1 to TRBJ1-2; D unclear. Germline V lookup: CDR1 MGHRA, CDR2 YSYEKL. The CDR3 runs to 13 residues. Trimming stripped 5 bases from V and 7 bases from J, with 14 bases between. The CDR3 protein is CASSGGGHGGYTF. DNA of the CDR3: TGCGCCAGCAGCGGTGGAGGGCACGGTGGCTACACCTTC.

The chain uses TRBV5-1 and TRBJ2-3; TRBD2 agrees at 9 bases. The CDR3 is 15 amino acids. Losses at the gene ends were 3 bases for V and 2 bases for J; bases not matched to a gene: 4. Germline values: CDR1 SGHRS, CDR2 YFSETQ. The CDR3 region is CASSYQRGDTDTQYF. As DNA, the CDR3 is TGCGCCAGCAGCTACCAGCGGGGGGACACAGATACGCAGTATTTT.

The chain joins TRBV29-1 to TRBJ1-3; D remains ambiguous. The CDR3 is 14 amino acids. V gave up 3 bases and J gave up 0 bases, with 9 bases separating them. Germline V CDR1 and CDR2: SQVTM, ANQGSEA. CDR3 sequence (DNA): TGCAGCGTTGAGGCCAACCTCTCTGGAAACACCATATATTTT. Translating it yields CSVEANLSGNTIYF.

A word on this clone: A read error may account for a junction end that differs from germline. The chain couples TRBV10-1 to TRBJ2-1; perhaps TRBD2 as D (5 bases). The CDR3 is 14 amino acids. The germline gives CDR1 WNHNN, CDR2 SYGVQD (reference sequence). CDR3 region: CASSESAGYSEQFF. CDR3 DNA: TGCGCCAGCAGTGAGTCGGCGGGTTACAGTGAGCAGTTCTTC.

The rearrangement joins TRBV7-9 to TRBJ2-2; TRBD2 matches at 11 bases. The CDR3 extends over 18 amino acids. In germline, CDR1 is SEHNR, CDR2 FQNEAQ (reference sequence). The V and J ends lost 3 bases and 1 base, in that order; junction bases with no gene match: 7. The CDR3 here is CASSFLAGGPENTGELFF. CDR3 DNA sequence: TGTGCCAGCAGCTTTCTAGCGGGGGGACCCGAGAACACCGGGGAGCTGTTTTTT. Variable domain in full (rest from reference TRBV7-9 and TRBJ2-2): DTGVSQNPRHKITKRGQNVTFRCDPISEHNRLYWYRQTLGQGPEFLTYFQNEAQLEKSRLLSDRFSAERPKGSFSTLEIQRTEQGDSAMYLCASSFLAGGPENTGELFFGEGSRLTVL.

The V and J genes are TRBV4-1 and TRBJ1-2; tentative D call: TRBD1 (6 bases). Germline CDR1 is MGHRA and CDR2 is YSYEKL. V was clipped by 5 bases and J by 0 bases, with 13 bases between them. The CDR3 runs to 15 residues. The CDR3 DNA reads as TGCGCCAGCAGCTCTGGACAGTTAGCTAACTATGGCTACACCTTC. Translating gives CASSSGQLANYGYTF.

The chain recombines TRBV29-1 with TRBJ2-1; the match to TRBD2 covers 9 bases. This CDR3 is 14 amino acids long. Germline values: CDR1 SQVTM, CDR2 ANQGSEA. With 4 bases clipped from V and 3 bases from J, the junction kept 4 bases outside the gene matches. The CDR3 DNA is TGCAGCGTTGTTAGCGGGGGAAGCTACAATGAGCAGTTCTTC. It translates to CSVVSGGSYNEQFF.

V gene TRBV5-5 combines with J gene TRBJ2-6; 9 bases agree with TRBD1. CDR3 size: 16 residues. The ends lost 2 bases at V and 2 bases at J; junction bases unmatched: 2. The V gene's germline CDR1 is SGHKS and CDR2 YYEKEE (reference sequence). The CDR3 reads CASSFTGGTGANVLTF. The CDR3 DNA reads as TGTGCCAGCAGCTTTACAGGGGGCACTGGGGCCAACGTCCTGACTTTC.

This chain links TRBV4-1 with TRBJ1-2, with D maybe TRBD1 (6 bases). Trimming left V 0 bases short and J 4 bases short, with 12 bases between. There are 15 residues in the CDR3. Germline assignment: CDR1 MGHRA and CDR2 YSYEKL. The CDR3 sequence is CASSQDQGPSYGYTF. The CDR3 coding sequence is TGCGCCAGCAGCCAAGATCAGGGGCCTAGCTATGGCTACACCTTC.

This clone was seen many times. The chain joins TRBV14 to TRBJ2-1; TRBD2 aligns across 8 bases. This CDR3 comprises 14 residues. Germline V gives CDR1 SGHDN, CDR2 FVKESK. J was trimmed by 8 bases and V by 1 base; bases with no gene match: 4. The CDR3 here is CASSQVSGRDEQFF. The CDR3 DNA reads TGTGCCAGCAGCCAAGTGTCCGGGAGGGATGAGCAGTTCTTC. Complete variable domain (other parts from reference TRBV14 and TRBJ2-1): EAGVTQFPSHSVIEKGQTVTLRCDPISGHDNLYWYRRVMGKEIKFLLHFVKESKQDESGMPNNRFLAERTGGTYSTLKVQPAELEDSGVYFCASSQVSGRDEQFFGPGTRLTVL.

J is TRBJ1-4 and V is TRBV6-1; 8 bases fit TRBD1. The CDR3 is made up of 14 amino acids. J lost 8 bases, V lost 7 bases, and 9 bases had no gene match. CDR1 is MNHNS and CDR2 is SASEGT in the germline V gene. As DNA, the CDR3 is TGTGCCAGCACAGTGGACAGGGACTACGAAAAACTGTTTTTT. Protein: CASTVDRDYEKLFF.

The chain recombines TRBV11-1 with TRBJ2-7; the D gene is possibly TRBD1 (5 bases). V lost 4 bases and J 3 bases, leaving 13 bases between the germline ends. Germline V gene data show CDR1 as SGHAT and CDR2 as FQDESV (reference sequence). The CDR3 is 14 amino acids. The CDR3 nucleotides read TGTGCCAGCAGCTCGCCCCGCCAGGGCTACGAGCAGTACTTC. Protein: CASSSPRQGYEQYF.

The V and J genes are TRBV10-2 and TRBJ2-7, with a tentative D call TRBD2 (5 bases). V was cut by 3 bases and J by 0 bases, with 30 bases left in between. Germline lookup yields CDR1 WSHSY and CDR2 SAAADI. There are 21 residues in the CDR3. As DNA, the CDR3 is TGCGCCAGCAGTGACACCCAACTCCTCCGGGAACGCGGAGCTTCCTCCTACGAGCAGTACTTC. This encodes CASSDTQLLRERGASSYEQYF.

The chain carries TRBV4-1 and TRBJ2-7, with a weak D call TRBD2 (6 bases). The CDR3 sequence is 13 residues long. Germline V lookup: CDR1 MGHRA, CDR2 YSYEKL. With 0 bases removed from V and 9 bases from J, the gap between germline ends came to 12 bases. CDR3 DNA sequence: TGCGCCAGCAGCCAAGATATGCGGGGAGGGCAGTACTTC. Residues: CASSQDMRGGQYF.

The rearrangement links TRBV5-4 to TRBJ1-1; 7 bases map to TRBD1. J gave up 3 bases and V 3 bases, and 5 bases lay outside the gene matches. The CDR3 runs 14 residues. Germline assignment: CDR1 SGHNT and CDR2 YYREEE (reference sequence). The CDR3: CASSSRQGHTEAFF. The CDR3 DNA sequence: TGTGCCAGCAGCTCAAGACAGGGACACACTGAAGCTTTCTTT.

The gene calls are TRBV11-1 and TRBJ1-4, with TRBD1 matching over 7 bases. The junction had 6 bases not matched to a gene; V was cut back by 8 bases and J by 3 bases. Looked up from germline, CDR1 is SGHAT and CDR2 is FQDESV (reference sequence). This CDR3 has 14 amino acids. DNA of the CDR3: TGTGCCAGCCGACAGGGACCGGCTAATGAAAAACTGTTTTTT. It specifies CASRQGPANEKLFF.

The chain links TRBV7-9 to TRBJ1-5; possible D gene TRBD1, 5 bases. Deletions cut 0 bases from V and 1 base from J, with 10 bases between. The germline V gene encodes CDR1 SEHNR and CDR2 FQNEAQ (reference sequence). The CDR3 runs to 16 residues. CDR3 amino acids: CASSLAGGTSNQPQHF. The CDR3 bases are TGTGCCAGCAGCTTAGCGGGGGGAACAAGCAATCAGCCCCAGCATTTT.

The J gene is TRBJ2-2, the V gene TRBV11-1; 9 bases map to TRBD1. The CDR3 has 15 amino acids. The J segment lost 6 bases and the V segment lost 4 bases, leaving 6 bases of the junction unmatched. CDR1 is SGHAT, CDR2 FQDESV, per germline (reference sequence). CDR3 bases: TGTGCCAGCAGCTCGAGGACAGGGGCCCCCGGGGAGCTGTTTTTT. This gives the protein CASSSRTGAPGELFF.

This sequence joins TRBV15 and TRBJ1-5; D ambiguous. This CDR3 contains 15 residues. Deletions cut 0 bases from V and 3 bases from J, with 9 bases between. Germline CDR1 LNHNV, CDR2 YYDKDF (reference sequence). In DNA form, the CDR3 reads TGTGCCACCAGCAGAGAGGGCTCACTCAATCAGCCCCAGCATTTT. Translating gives CATSREGSLNQPQHF. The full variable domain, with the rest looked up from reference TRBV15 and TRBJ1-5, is DAMVIQNPRYQVTQFGKPVTLSCSQTLNHNVMYWYQQKSSQAPKLLFHYYDKDFNNEADTPDNFQSRRPNTSFCFLDIRSPGLGDTAMYLCATSREGSLNQPQHFGDGTRLSIL.

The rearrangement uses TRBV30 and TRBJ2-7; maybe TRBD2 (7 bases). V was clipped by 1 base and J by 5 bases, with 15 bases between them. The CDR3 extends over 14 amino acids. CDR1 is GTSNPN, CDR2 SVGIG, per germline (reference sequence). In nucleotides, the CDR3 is TGTGCCTGGAGTGCTAGGGGGGGTACCCACGAGCAGTACTTC. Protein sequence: CAWSARGGTHEQYF. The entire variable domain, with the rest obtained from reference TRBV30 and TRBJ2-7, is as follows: SQTIHQWPATLVQPVGSPLSLECTVEGTSNPNLYWYRQAAGRGLQLLFYSVGIGQISSEVPQNLSASRPQDRQFILSSKKLLLSDSGFYLCAWSARGGTHEQYFGPGTRLTVT.

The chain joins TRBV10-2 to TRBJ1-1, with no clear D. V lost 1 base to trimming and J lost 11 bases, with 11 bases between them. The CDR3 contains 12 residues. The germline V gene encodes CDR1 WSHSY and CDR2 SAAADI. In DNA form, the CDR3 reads TGCGCCAGCAGTGAGTTGATGAGGAGGGCTTTCTTT. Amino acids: CASSELMRRAFF.